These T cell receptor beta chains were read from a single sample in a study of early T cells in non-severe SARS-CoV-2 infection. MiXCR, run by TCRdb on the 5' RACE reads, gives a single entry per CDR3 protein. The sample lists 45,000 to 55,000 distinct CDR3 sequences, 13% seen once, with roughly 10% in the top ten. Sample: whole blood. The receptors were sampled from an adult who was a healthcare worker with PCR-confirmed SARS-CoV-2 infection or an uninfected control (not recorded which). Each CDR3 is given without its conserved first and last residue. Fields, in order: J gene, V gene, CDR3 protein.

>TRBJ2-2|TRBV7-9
ASSLLGQFIGPGELF
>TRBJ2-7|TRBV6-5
ASSYSSTGTEQY
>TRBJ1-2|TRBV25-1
ASSDAVNYGYT
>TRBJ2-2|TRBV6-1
ASRRSEVLAGGRIGELF
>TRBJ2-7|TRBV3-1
ASSQDWKGPLDEQY
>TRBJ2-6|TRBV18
ASLTGAGANVLT
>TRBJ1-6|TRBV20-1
SAPGEGARDSPLH
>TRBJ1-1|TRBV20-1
SARGNRGNTEAF
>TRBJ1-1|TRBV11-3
ASSEEGSDTEAF
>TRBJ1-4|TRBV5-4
ASSKDSATNEKLF
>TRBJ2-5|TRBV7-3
ASSLGKTQY
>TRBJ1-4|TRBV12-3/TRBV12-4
ASSSMLTGGAERRSNEKLF
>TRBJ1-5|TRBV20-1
SATDTRDQPQH
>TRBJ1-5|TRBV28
ASSFGANSNQPQH
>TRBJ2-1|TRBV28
ASSRRDRGFYEQF
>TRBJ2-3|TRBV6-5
ASSPMEGWDTQY
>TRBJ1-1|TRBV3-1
ASSYLGQQDPAF
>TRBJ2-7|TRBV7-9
ASSLVGGADEQY
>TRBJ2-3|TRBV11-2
ASSRRDLWKSDTQY
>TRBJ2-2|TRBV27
ASSPTTLTGELF
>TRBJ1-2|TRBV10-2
ASSRTGGDGYT
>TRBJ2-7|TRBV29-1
SVTTGDRTEQY
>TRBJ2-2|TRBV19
ASTGASGELF
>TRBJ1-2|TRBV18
ASSSGQGTGYT
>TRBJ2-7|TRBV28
ASKRPTGTNYEQY
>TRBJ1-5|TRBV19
ASSSSVNQPQH
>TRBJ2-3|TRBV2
ASSGSSSVTDTQY
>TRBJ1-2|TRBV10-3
AITPDRGNNGYGYT
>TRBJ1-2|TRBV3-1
ASSQAGNGGYT
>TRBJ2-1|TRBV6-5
ASRDRGWGNEQF
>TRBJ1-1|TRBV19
ATTDGWTAF
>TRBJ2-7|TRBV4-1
ASSQVTSSYEQY
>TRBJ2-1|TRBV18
ASSPQGTSYNEQF
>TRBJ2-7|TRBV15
ATSRDQGSGEQY
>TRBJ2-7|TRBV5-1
ASSPRDSYEQY
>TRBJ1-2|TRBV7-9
ASSLAPPGQPNYGYT
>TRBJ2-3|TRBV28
AAGMWRVSTDTQY
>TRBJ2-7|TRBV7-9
ASSPTAASYEQY
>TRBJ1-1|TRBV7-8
ASLGRLNTEAF
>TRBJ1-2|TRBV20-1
SGRRVDYGYT
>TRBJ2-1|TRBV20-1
SAGGNNEQF
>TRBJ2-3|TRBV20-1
SARDRLATEIDTQY
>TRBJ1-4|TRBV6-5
ASSFKTGSNEKLF
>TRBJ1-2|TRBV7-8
ASSLTGPGYGYT
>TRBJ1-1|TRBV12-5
ASGLDGYTEAF
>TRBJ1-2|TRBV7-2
ASSLGGDGYT
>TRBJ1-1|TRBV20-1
SALDRQVEAF
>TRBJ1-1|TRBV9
ASSVVSLNTEAF
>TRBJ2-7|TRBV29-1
SVVGDRGPYEQY
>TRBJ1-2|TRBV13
ASSYVGDLSNYGYT
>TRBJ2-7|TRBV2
ASRDRGEQY
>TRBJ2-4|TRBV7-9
ASSYTAALTKNIQY
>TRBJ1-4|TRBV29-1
SGGQGREKLF